These 20 T cell receptor beta chains came from one sample sequenced in a study of T-cell memory formation after mild COVID-19 (dated by TCRdb to the early 2020s). Libraries came from 5' RACE. Sequencing instrument: Illumina NovaSeq 6000. TCRdb reran the public reads through fastp at Q25 and MiXCR, keeping productive beta chains. Here each entry gathers all rows of one CDR3 protein and keeps the most common genes and DNA. The sample contains about 140,000 distinct CDR3 sequences, under 30% of them found a single time. Of the sample, around 22% falls within the top ten clones. The specimen sequenced was PBMCs or a T cell subset sorted from them (not recorded which). These receptors all come from an adult woman who had mild COVID-19 (a few samples of this study predate the infection). The sample titles of this study are shuffled in the database, so cell type and time point are left out; the donor was told from shared clones.

The V call is TRBV29-1, the J call TRBJ1-2; weak D call: TRBD1 (5 bases). From germline, CDR1 is SQVTM and CDR2 ANQGSEA. Trimming stripped 4 bases from V and 0 bases from J, with 9 bases between. This CDR3 has 13 residues. This chain's CDR3 is CSVAGLANYGYTF. CDR3 nucleotides: TGCAGCGTTGCAGGGCTAGCTAACTATGGCTACACCTTC.

This clonotype was detected only a few times. The chain is built from TRBV12-3 or TRBV12-4 and TRBJ1-1; D remains unclear. The V end was cut by 5 bases, the J end by 4 bases, with 14 bases between. CDR3 length equals 14 residues. The CDR3 region has the DNA TGTGCCAGCAGTCAAGATTTAGGGCTCACTGAAGCTTTCTTT. Translated, it gives CASSQDLGLTEAFF.

The CDR3 nucleotides are TGTGCCAGCAGCCAAAGCGGGAGTTGGTACCAAGAGACCCAGTACTTC. It codes for CASSQSGSWYQETQYF. The V and J genes are TRBV3-1 and TRBJ2-5, with 8 bases fitting TRBD2. Trimming removed 2 bases from V and 0 bases from J; junction bases left unmatched: 5. The CDR3 has 16 amino acids. The germline V gene has CDR1 LGHDT and CDR2 YNNKEL (reference sequence).

On this clonotype itself: At one boundary the junction diverges from the germline segment, which might be a read error. The chain links TRBV7-7 to TRBJ2-5; D may be TRBD2 (6 bases). The CDR3 sequence is 14 residues long. Germline V gene data show CDR1 as SSHAT and CDR2 as FNYEAQ (reference sequence). The CDR3 here is CASSLAGSGETQYF. As DNA, the CDR3 is TGTGCTAGCAGCTTAGCCGGGAGCGGAGAGACCCAGTACTTC.

This clonotype was seen a handful of times. The chain combines TRBV7-3 with TRBJ2-5; 9 bases map to TRBD1. The V segment lost 1 base and the J segment 5 bases; nucleotides outside the gene matches: 8. Per germline, CDR1 SGHTA and CDR2 FQGTGA. This CDR3 is built from 16 residues. CDR3 coding DNA: TGTGCCAGCAGCTTAAGAACAGGGGGCGCCGAGGAGACCCAGTACTTC. As protein: CASSLRTGGAEETQYF.

This clonotype was seen ten or more times. The gene calls are TRBV30 and TRBJ2-2; D unresolved. V was shortened by 2 bases and J by 3 bases, with 4 bases between the two germline ends. Germline V gene lookup returns CDR1 GTSNPN and CDR2 SVGIG (reference sequence). This CDR3 has 12 residues. CDR3 sequence: CAWSSYTGELFF. CDR3 nucleotides: TGTGCCTGGAGTTCATACACCGGGGAGCTGTTTTTT.

This clonotype turned up a few times. The rearrangement links TRBV29-1 to TRBJ1-1; possible D gene TRBD1, 6 bases. This CDR3 has 13 residues. V was trimmed by 1 base and J by 6 bases, leaving 12 bases between them. Germline loops: CDR1 SQVTM, CDR2 ANQGSEA. The CDR3 region has the DNA TGCAGCGTTGAAGGACAGGAGGCGGCTGAAGCTTTCTTT. Its protein product is CSVEGQEAAEAFF. Full variable domain (outside the CDR3, taken from reference TRBV29-1 and TRBJ1-1): SAVISQKPSRDICQRGTSLTIQCQVDSQVTMMFWYRQQPGQSLTLIATANQGSEATYESGFVIDKFPISRPNLTFSTLTVSNMSPEDSSIYLCSVEGQEAAEAFFGQGTRLTVV.

This clonotype appeared once. The CDR3 bases are TGTGCCAGCAGTGAGAGGACGGTCGGTTCGAATGAGCAGTTCTTC. Protein sequence: CASSERTVGSNEQFF. J is TRBJ2-1 and V is TRBV27; D is ambiguous. CDR3 length: 15 amino acids. The germline CDR1 and CDR2 sequences are MNHEY and SMNVEV (reference sequence). V lost 5 bases and J 7 bases, leaving 18 bases between the germline ends.

The rearrangement links TRBV7-8 to TRBJ2-7, with 7 bases matching TRBD2. Looked up from germline, CDR1 is SGHVS and CDR2 is FQNEAQ. The CDR3 runs to 14 residues. Trimming cost V 7 bases and J 2 bases; bases outside gene matches: 8. The CDR3 coding sequence is TGTGCCAGCACGCCTCTAGCGGTAGCCTACGAGCAGTACTTC. As protein: CASTPLAVAYEQYF.

The rearrangement uses TRBV6-5 and TRBJ1-1, with 7 bases lining up with TRBD1. Trimming took 6 bases from V and 2 from J; bases not matched to a gene: 9. CDR1 is MNHEY, CDR2 SVGAGI, per germline. This CDR3 comprises 15 residues. The CDR3 nucleotides read TGTGCCAGCAGCCCCGGGACAGAAATTAACACTGAAGCTTTCTTT. Residues: CASSPGTEINTEAFF.

This clonotype was counted a few times. J is TRBJ1-2 and V is TRBV6-5; a possible D gene is TRBD1 (6 bases). With 0 bases removed from V and 3 bases from J, the gap between germline ends came to 8 bases. Germline V CDR1 and CDR2: MNHEY, SVGAGI. The CDR3 extends over 14 amino acids. This CDR3 is CASSYSPGDYGYTF. CDR3 DNA sequence: TGTGCCAGCAGTTACTCACCAGGGGACTATGGCTACACCTTC.

A few counts support this clonotype. The rearrangement uses TRBV7-3 and TRBJ2-3; 7 nucleotides line up with TRBD2. The CDR3 length is 15 residues. After removal of 4 bases from V and 0 bases from J, the junction contained 4 bases not matched to a gene. Germline assignment: CDR1 SGHTA and CDR2 FQGTGA. In DNA, the CDR3 is TGTGCCAGCAGCTCCGGACTAGTCAGCACAGATACGCAGTATTTT. Translated: CASSSGLVSTDTQYF.

The CDR3 reads CSVETGGTQYF. CDR3 nucleotide sequence: TGCAGCGTTGAGACCGGAGGTACGCAGTATTTT. The rearrangement joins TRBV29-1 to TRBJ2-3; a possible D gene is TRBD2 (5 bases). Germline CDR1 SQVTM, CDR2 ANQGSEA. V lost 3 bases and J 8 bases, leaving 9 bases between the germline ends. The CDR3 consists of 11 residues.

This clonotype was detected a few times. The chain combines TRBV3-1 with TRBJ2-1, with 9 bases matching TRBD2. CDR1 LGHDT and CDR2 YNNKEL come from the germline V gene (reference sequence). Unmatched junction bases numbered 7, after V lost 0 bases and J lost 1 base. The CDR3 is 18 residues long. The CDR3 loop reads CASSQDPISGSSYNEQFF. CDR3 in DNA: TGTGCCAGCAGCCAAGACCCGATTAGCGGGAGTTCCTACAATGAGCAGTTCTTC.

This clonotype was seen a handful of times. This sequence joins TRBV27 and TRBJ2-6; the D is unclear. Germline CDR1 MNHEY, CDR2 SMNVEV (reference sequence). Deletions cut 7 bases from V and 1 base from J, with 11 bases between. This CDR3 is built from 15 residues. DNA for the CDR3: TGTGCCAGCACCCTAATGGGGTCTGGGGCCAACGTCCTGACTTTC. Amino acids: CASTLMGSGANVLTF.

The gene calls are TRBV29-1 and TRBJ2-7; D uncertain. The CDR3 extends over 13 amino acids. CDR1 is SQVTM and CDR2 is ANQGSEA in the germline V gene. V lost 4 bases and J lost 2, with 12 bases in between. The CDR3 bases are TGCAGCGTTGTGATGGTGAATACCTACGAGCAGTACTTC. Translating gives CSVVMVNTYEQYF.

The chain combines TRBV7-9 with TRBJ2-3; the D is unclear. This CDR3 spans 16 amino acids. V gave up 8 bases and J gave up 3 bases, with 21 bases separating them. The germline V gene encodes CDR1 SEHNR and CDR2 FQNEAQ (reference sequence). The CDR3 DNA is TGTGCCAGCGGCCCAAGGCCAGGAGCCGATACAGATACGCAGTATTTT. Amino acid sequence: CASGPRPGADTDTQYF.

This clonotype was counted between two and nine times. The chain employs TRBV6-5 and TRBJ1-1, with unresolved D. Germline V lookup: CDR1 MNHEY, CDR2 SVGAGI. V lost 2 bases to trimming and J lost 4 bases, with 8 bases between them. CDR3 length: 13 amino acids. CDR3 sequence: CASSYGESTEAFF. CDR3 DNA sequence: TGTGCCAGCAGTTACGGGGAGAGCACTGAAGCTTTCTTT.

This rearrangement joins TRBV5-6 to TRBJ2-5, with 14 bases lining up with TRBD2. The CDR3 is made up of 18 amino acids. The germline CDR1 and CDR2 sequences are SGHDT and YYEEEE. J lost 4 bases, V lost 4 bases, and 12 bases had no gene match. CDR3 sequence: CASSRDLAGLAGGETQYF. In DNA form, the CDR3 reads TGTGCCAGCAGCCGCGACCTCGCCGGACTAGCGGGAGGAGAGACCCAGTACTTC.

The rearrangement joins TRBV15 to TRBJ1-1; D not resolved. The length of the CDR3 is 16 residues. Trimming took off 0 bases at V and 0 bases at J, with 11 bases between the two ends. From germline, CDR1 is LNHNV and CDR2 YYDKDF (reference sequence). CDR3 protein: CATSRDPVSLNTEAFF. The CDR3 coding sequence is TGTGCCACCAGCAGAGATCCGGTCTCATTGAACACTGAAGCTTTCTTT.